This is a list of T cell receptor beta chains from one sample in a study of memory CD4+ T cells and cytomegalovirus serostatus. Sequencing was performed with immunoSEQ multiplex PCR; in TCRdb, only in-frame clones are kept and a portion is missing. The sample lists tens of thousands of clones, around 80% seen once, with less than 5.5% in the top ten. Sequences were obtained from memory CD4+ T cells from blood. Source of these receptors: an adult in good health and CMV-seropositive. CDR3s include the opening cysteine and the closing phenylalanine or tryptophan. A D gene is named only where the DNA matches it firmly. Only part of the rows carry a size: once, few, many, or a class if the clone is expanded.

v_gene	j_gene	abundance	d_gene	CDR3aa	CDR3nt
TRBV11-2	TRBJ2-4	few	.	CASSHGEAKNIQYF	TGTGCCAGCAGCCACGGGGAAGCCAAAAACATTCAGTACTTC
TRBV19	TRBJ1-1	few	TRBD1	CASTVQGWTEAFF	TGTGCCAGTACCGTACAGGGGTGGACTGAAGCTTTCTTT
TRBV2	TRBJ1-3	.	.	CASSALTGFSGNTIYF	TGTGCCAGCAGTGCCTTGACAGGATTTTCTGGAAACACCATATATTTT
TRBV28	TRBJ1-5	.	.	CASGLRSPIPWPQHF	TGTGCCAGCGGCCTCCGGTCCCCAATCCCTTGGCCCCAGCATTTT
TRBV19	TRBJ2-5	.	TRBD1	CASSTAGTGQETQYF	TGTGCCAGTAGTACAGCCGGGACAGGCCAAGAGACCCAGTACTTC
TRBV4-2	TRBJ1-1	.	.	CASSSGLGDTEAFF	TGTGCCAGCAGCTCTGGCCTCGGAGATACTGAAGCTTTCTTT
TRBV6-5	TRBJ2-3	few	.	CASSYGGLGTDTQYF	TGTGCCAGCAGTTACGGTGGGTTGGGGACCGATACGCAGTATTTT
TRBV29-1	TRBJ2-5	few	TRBD2	CSVDLTVLAGGTETQYF	TGCAGCGTTGACCTAACCGTTTTAGCGGGGGGGACAGAGACCCAGTACTTC
TRBV28	TRBJ2-3	.	TRBD2	CASIPRGGRVLGTDTQYF	TGTGCCAGCATTCCCCGGGGCGGGAGGGTACTGGGCACAGATACGCAGTATTTT
TRBV7-2	TRBJ1-4	once	.	CASSLALGEKLFF	TGTGCCAGCAGCTTAGCGTTGGGGGAAAAACTGTTTTTT
TRBV6-5	TRBJ1-2	.	.	CASSRDKSYGYTF	TGTGCCAGCAGCCGGGACAAATCCTATGGCTACACCTTC
TRBV18	TRBJ1-1	.	TRBD1	CASSPAAATGLGTEAFF	TGTGCCAGCTCACCGGCTGCCGCGACAGGGTTAGGTACTGAAGCTTTCTTT
TRBV11-1	TRBJ2-2	.	.	CASSKDRGTRSGELFF	TGTGCCAGCAGCAAAGACAGGGGGACTAGGTCCGGGGAGCTGTTTTTT
TRBV5-5	TRBJ1-1	.	.	CASSFSGGGGTEAFF	TGTGCCAGCAGCTTTTCTGGGGGCGGGGGCACTGAAGCTTTCTTT
TRBV19	TRBJ1-2	once	.	CASSTGSYYGYTF	TGTGCCAGTAGTACAGGGTCCTATTATGGCTACACCTTC
TRBV19	TRBJ1-1	.	.	CASLRFGGGMNTEAFF	TGTGCCAGCCTAAGATTCGGAGGGGGGATGAACACTGAAGCTTTCTTT
TRBV7-3	TRBJ2-5	.	TRBD2	CASSPTSGNWETQYF	TGTGCCAGCAGCCCAACTAGCGGGAACTGGGAGACCCAGTACTTC
TRBV19	TRBJ1-5	.	.	CASRAWGRVGGNQPQHF	TGTGCCAGTAGGGCATGGGGCAGGGTGGGAGGCAATCAGCCCCAGCATTTT
TRBV19	TRBJ2-5	.	.	CASRSRTLETQYF	TGTGCCAGTAGGTCCCGGACACTCGAGACCCAGTACTTC
TRBV9	TRBJ2-1	.	.	CASSVAGVINEQFF	TGTGCCAGCAGCGTAGCCGGGGTAATCAATGAGCAGTTCTTC
TRBV18	TRBJ2-2	.	TRBD2	CASSPRSGGNTGELFF	TGTGCCAGCTCACCACGTAGCGGGGGGAACACCGGGGAGCTGTTTTTT
TRBV2	TRBJ2-3	.	TRBD1	CASSDGQGTDTQYF	TGTGCCAGCAGCGATGGACAGGGCACAGATACGCAGTATTTT
TRBV5-4	TRBJ1-2	.	TRBD1	CASSLAGGQGHYGYTF	TGTGCCAGCAGCTTGGCAGGAGGACAGGGCCACTATGGCTACACCTTC
TRBV10-3	TRBJ2-1	.	.	CAISAGIRGGNEQFF	TGTGCCATCAGTGCCGGGATCAGAGGAGGGAATGAGCAGTTCTTC
TRBV27	TRBJ2-7	.	TRBD1	CASSPGGVQVFEQYF	TGTGCCAGCAGTCCAGGGGGAGTTCAGGTTTTTGAGCAGTACTTC
TRBV19	TRBJ2-2	.	.	CASSIVRGAGSTGELFF	TGTGCCAGTAGTATAGTGCGCGGGGCAGGGAGTACCGGGGAGCTGTTTTTT
TRBV5-6	TRBJ1-2	.	.	CASTGRNYGYTF	TGTGCCAGCACAGGGCGTAACTATGGCTACACCTTC
TRBV5-8	TRBJ2-3	.	TRBD2	CASSPDGTRVQYF	TGTGCCAGCAGCCCGGACGGGACTAGGGTGCAGTATTTT
TRBV27	TRBJ2-7	.	TRBD2	CASRSLLAGLREQYF	TGTGCCAGCAGGTCCCTCTTAGCGGGCCTTAGAGAGCAGTACTTC
TRBV19	TRBJ2-3	.	TRBD2	CASRVVGTSGRAGDTQYF	TGTGCCAGTAGAGTGGTAGGGACTAGCGGGAGGGCCGGGGATACGCAGTATTTT
TRBV5-6	TRBJ2-7	once	.	CASSRGSVSNEQYF	TGTGCCAGCAGCAGGGGGAGTGTTTCGAACGAGCAGTACTTC
TRBV5-5	TRBJ2-1	.	.	CASSPPWGDYNEQFF	TGTGCCAGCAGCCCCCCATGGGGAGACTACAATGAGCAGTTCTTC
TRBV4-1	TRBJ1-2	.	.	CASSQGLRNYGYTF	TGCGCCAGCAGCCAAGGGCTGAGGAACTATGGCTACACCTTC
TRBV7-8	TRBJ2-6	.	.	CASSLPLRNSGANVLTF	TGTGCCAGCAGCTTACCCCTCAGAAACTCTGGGGCCAACGTCCTGACTTTC
TRBV5-4	TRBJ2-1	few	TRBD1	CASSPGQSSWNEQFF	TGTGCCAGCAGCCCGGGACAGTCCTCGTGGAATGAGCAGTTCTTC
TRBV5-5	TRBJ2-1	.	TRBD2	CASSLLTSGSSYNEQFF	TGTGCCAGCAGCTTACTCACTAGCGGGAGCTCCTACAATGAGCAGTTCTTC
TRBV7-8	TRBJ1-2	.	TRBD1	CASSLGQIYGYTF	TGTGCCAGCAGCTTGGGACAGATCTATGGCTACACCTTC
TRBV2	TRBJ2-1	.	TRBD1	CASSGRGRSYNEQFF	TGTGCCAGCAGTGGAAGGGGGCGCTCCTACAATGAGCAGTTCTTC
TRBV10-2	TRBJ1-2	.	TRBD1	CASSESRQGLGYTF	TGCGCCAGCAGTGAGTCCCGACAGGGACTTGGCTACACCTTC
TRBV13	TRBJ2-7	.	.	CASSPPGPSYEQYF	TGTGCCAGCAGCCCCCCGGGACCCAGCTACGAGCAGTACTTC
TRBV7-7	TRBJ2-5	.	.	CASSLGTDQETQYF	TGTGCTAGCAGCCTTGGGACTGATCAAGAGACCCAGTACTTC
TRBV6-1	TRBJ2-7	.	.	CASSAQGVYEQYF	TGTGCCAGCAGTGCACAGGGCGTCTACGAGCAGTACTTC
TRBV29-1	TRBJ2-5	.	.	CSVDSEGREQYF	TGCAGCGTTGACAGTGAGGGACGGGAGCAGTACTTC
TRBV7-9	TRBJ1-1	.	.	CASSLGDLSMNTEAFF	TGTGCCAGCAGCTTAGGGGACCTAAGTATGAACACTGAAGCTTTCTTT
TRBV5-4	TRBJ2-7	.	TRBD1	CASSRSAFTGTVYEQYF	TGTGCCAGCAGCCGGTCCGCCTTTACCGGGACAGTGTACGAGCAGTACTTC
TRBV7-6	TRBJ2-5	.	.	CASSSRVGGGETQYF	TGTGCCAGCAGCTCCAGGGTCGGGGGCGGAGAGACCCAGTACTTC
TRBV4-1	TRBJ1-5	few	.	CASSQGAGQRNQPQHF	TGCGCCAGCAGCCAAGGTGCGGGGCAGAGGAATCAGCCCCAGCATTTT
TRBV2	TRBJ2-3	.	.	CASSWRIPTDTQYF	TGTGCCAGCAGTTGGCGGATTCCCACAGATACGCAGTATTTT
TRBV18	TRBJ1-5	.	.	CASSPTGQGVNQPQHF	TGTGCCAGCTCACCGACGGGACAAGGCGTCAATCAGCCCCAGCATTTT
TRBV9	TRBJ1-5	.	.	CASSTRDTPWEPQHF	TGTGCCAGCAGCACCCGGGACACCCCCTGGGAGCCCCAGCATTTT
TRBV5-6	TRBJ2-1	.	TRBD2	CASSSTLAGANNEQFF	TGTGCCAGCAGCTCCACACTAGCGGGAGCGAACAATGAGCAGTTCTTC
TRBV18	TRBJ2-7	.	TRBD2	CASETSGAYEQYF	TGTGCCAGCGAAACTAGCGGGGCCTACGAGCAGTACTTC
TRBV7-2	TRBJ2-1	once	TRBD2	CASSPAGLAGVSEQFF	TGTGCCAGCAGCCCGGCGGGACTAGCGGGGGTAAGTGAGCAGTTCTTC
TRBV11-2	TRBJ1-2	.	TRBD1	CASSTASGTALYGYTF	TGTGCCAGCAGCACCGCCTCCGGGACAGCCCTATATGGCTACACCTTC